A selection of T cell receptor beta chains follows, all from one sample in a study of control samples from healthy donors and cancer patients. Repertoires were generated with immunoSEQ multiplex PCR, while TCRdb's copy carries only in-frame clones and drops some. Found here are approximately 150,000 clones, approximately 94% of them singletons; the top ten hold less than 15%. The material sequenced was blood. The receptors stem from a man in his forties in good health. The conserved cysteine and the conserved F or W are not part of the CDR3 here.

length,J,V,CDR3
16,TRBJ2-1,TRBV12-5,ASGLAQMRGNGYNEQF
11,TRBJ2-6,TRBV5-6,ASSFTGANVPT
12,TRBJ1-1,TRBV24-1,ATSSGGDRTEAF
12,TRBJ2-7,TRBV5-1,ASSGTGTGAEQY
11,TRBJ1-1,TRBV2,ASTSILGAEAF
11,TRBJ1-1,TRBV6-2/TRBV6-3,ASSYGGNTEAF
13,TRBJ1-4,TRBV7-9,ASNLGQGLGEKLF
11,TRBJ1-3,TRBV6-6,ASSYRTGNTIY
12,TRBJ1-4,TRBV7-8,ASSLGGSNEKLF
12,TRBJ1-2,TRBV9,ASSVIGGTYGYT
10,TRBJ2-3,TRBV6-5,ASSTRFNTQY
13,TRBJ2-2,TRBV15,ATSRDSGDTGELF
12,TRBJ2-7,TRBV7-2,ASSLPEASYEQY
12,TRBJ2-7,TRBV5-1,ASSLAGDSYEQY
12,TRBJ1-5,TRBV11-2,ASNPVRVGQPQH
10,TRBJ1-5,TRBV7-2,ASSLIGQPQH
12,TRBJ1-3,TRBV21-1,ASNKQGNGNTIY
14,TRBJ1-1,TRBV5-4,ASSRLQGGTNTEAF
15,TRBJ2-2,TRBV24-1,ATSHQGLSGDTGELF
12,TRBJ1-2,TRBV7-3,ASSQTGGEGGYT
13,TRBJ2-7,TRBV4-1,ASSQVIGAYYEQY
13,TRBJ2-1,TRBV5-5,ASSGTGNSVHEQF
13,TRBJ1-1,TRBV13,ASSLPGQGDTEAF
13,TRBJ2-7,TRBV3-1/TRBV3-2,ASSLSSGGAYEQY
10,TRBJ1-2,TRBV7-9,ASSLNLYGYT
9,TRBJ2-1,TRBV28,ASRGPREQF
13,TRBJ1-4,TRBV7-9,ASSLERTGNEKLF
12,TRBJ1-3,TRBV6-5,ASSSGATGNTIY
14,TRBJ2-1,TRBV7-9,ASSFGTEGPYNEQF